This is a list of T cell receptor beta chains from one sample in a study of blood T cell repertoires in COVID-19. Assay: immunoSEQ multiplex PCR; the TCRdb copy retains only in-frame clones and omits some. Here the sample spans approximately 280,000 clones, around 90% being singletons. Source material: PBMCs or T cells enriched from blood (not recorded which). These receptors were taken from a woman aged 18-35 years with acute COVID-19. Each CDR3 is given without its conserved first and last residue. The order of the fields is CDR3 protein, V gene.

CDR3: ASSTGTGNQPQH
V: TRBV10-3

CDR3: ASSSFRGTDTQY
V: TRBV6-2/TRBV6-3

CDR3: ASSYSGRVDGYT
V: TRBV6-6

CDR3: ASRPGAAQETQY
V: TRBV6-5

CDR3: ASSKGSASGKETQY
V: TRBV11-2

CDR3: SVERGLRSEQF
V: TRBV29-1

CDR3: ASGPGQPTSNQPQH
V: TRBV12-5

CDR3: ASSVVGTATGELF
V: TRBV9

CDR3: ASSYSMGDNTGELF
V: TRBV6-5

CDR3: ASSWSGSLIIYEQF
V: TRBV5-6

CDR3: ASSPRASGRAVPYEQY
V: TRBV18

CDR3: ASSPRTSGSAYNEQF
V: TRBV13

CDR3: ASRRQISGNTIY
V: TRBV28

CDR3: ATSALGRFSYEQY
V: TRBV24-1

CDR3: ASSLGQNYGYT
V: TRBV28

CDR3: ASSLRGLNGKLF
V: TRBV28

CDR3: ASSLASVNNEQF
V: TRBV27

CDR3: ASSRDWQAGNTIY
V: TRBV14

CDR3: ASSLGPGRGSYEQY
V: TRBV11-2

CDR3: ASGSGSYEQY
V: TRBV7-2

CDR3: ATSRREFYNEQF
V: TRBV24-1